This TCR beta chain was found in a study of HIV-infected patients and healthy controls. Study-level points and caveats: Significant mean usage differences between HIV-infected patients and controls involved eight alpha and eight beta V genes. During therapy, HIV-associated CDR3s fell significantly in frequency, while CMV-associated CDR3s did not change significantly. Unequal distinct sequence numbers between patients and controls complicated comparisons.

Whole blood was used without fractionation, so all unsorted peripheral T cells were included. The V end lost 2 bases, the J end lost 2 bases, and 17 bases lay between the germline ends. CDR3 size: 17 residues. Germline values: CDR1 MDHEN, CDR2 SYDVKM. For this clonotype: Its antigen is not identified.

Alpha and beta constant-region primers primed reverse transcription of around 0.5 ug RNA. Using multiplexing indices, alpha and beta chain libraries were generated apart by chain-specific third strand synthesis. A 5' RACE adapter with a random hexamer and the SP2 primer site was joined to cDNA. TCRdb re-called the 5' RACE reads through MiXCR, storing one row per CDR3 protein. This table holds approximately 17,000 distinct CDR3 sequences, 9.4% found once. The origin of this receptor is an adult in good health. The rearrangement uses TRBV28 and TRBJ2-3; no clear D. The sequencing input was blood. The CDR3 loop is CASSLQNGMSSTDTQYF. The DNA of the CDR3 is TGTGCCAGCAGTTTACAAAACGGAATGTCGTCCACAGATACGCAGTATTTT.